These 24 T cell receptor beta chains were sequenced from one sample in a study of T cells in Graves' hyperthyroidism and ophthalmopathy (dated by TCRdb to the late 2010s). The method behind the library was multiplex PCR. Reads for this sample came from an Illumina HiSeq 2000. TCR beta CDR3 regions were amplified from RNA transcripts. The TCR CDR3 was subjected to a first round of RT-PCR using the HTBI primer set and the Qiagen OneStep RT-PCR kit. TCRdb passed the public sequencing reads through fastp at Q25 and MiXCR, retaining productive beta sequences. When rows share a CDR3 protein, they turn into one entry using the most common DNA and genes. A total of about 680,000 distinct CDR3 sequences appear in this sample, roughly a third of them only once. About a third of the sample is held by the ten biggest clonotypes. Sequencing input: blood. The receptors shown here come from a woman in her forties with Graves' hyperthyroidism.

This clonotype was recorded at least ten times. The chain uses TRBV20-1 and TRBJ2-5, with 11 nucleotides matching TRBD2. Per germline, CDR1 DFQATT and CDR2 SNEGSKA (reference sequence). The CDR3 is made up of 14 amino acids. V lost 5 bases, J lost 2 bases, and 4 bases stayed unmatched. This CDR3 reads CSALAGGLQETQYF. CDR3 DNA: TGCAGTGCTTTAGCGGGGGGGCTTCAAGAGACCCAGTACTTC.

In this sample, this clonotype turned up a few times. The chain uses TRBV9 and TRBJ2-7; D call uncertain. The CDR3 contains 15 residues. Germline lookup yields CDR1 SGDLS and CDR2 YYNGEE. V shed 0 bases and J shed 0 bases, with 10 bases lying between them. This CDR3 reads CASSVAAANSYEQYF. As DNA, the CDR3 is TGTGCCAGCAGCGTAGCGGCAGCTAACTCCTACGAGCAGTACTTC.

In this sample, this clonotype turned up a few times. The chain links TRBV20-1 to TRBJ1-1; a possible D gene is TRBD1 (6 bases). Trimming stripped 0 bases from V and 3 bases from J, with 14 bases between. This CDR3 comprises 15 residues. CDR1 DFQATT and CDR2 SNEGSKA come from the germline V gene (reference sequence). The CDR3 spells CSARDEGGGYTEAFF. The DNA for the CDR3 is TGCAGTGCTAGAGATGAGGGGGGGGGATACACTGAAGCTTTCTTT.

This clonotype has only a few counts. A much bigger clone sits one base away, suggesting this may be a read error. The CDR3 does not close with the conserved phenylalanine or tryptophan, likely indicating a read error. The chain has TRBV2 and TRBJ1-1; D is unresolved. The length of the CDR3 is 13 residues. Germline lookup yields CDR1 SNHLY and CDR2 FYNNEI. The germline V and J ends were trimmed by 6 bases and 8 bases, with 16 bases remaining between them. The CDR3 sequence is CASSVRGVVEAFL. The CDR3 DNA reads TGTGCCAGCAGCGTCAGAGGTGTGGTCGAAGCTTTCCTT.

As concerns this clonotype: A clone one base away is much larger, so this may be a read error. The chain recombines TRBV2 with TRBJ1-6; D not certain. Germline V gene data show CDR1 as SNHLY and CDR2 as FYNNEI. V lost 0 bases to trimming and J lost 7 bases, with 10 bases between them. The CDR3 totals 15 residues. The CDR3 bases are TGTGCCAGCAGTGAAGCGATGGTCCTGAATTCACCCCTCCACTTT. This codes for CASSEAMVLNSPLHF.

In its sample, this clonotype was seen many times. The V call is TRBV10-1, the J call TRBJ1-1; possibly TRBD1 for D (5 bases). Germline-derived CDR1 and CDR2 are WNHNN and SYGVQD (reference sequence). The CDR3 sequence is 15 residues long. V was clipped by 3 bases and J by 6 bases, with 17 bases between them. CDR3 sequence reads: CASSDTAGSNPEAFF. CDR3 in DNA: TGCGCCAGCAGTGATACGGCAGGGTCTAACCCTGAAGCTTTCTTT.

The V and J genes are TRBV12-3 or TRBV12-4 and TRBJ1-1; D gene uncertain. The V end lost 0 bases, the J end lost 1 base, and 9 bases lay between the germline ends. The CDR3 consists of 15 residues. As DNA, the CDR3 is TGTGCCAGCAGTTTAGCGCGAGTATGGAACACTGAAGCTTTCTTT. As protein: CASSLARVWNTEAFF.

This clonotype was counted only a few times. The V and J genes are TRBV7-9 and TRBJ2-5; 7 bases fit TRBD1. With 5 bases clipped from V and 2 bases from J, the junction kept 5 bases outside the gene matches. The CDR3 sequence is 14 residues long. CDR1 is SEHNR and CDR2 is FQNEAQ in the germline V gene (reference sequence). The CDR3 DNA follows: TGTGCCAGCAGCGTGACAGGGACACAAGAGACCCAGTACTTC. Translation: CASSVTGTQETQYF.

This clonotype has a handful of counts. Germline is not matched at one junction end, which may reflect a read error. The CDR3 DNA is TGTGCCAGCAGTGCCACCGGGACAGGGGGTAGCTACGAGCGGTACTTC. Translating gives CASSATGTGGSYERYF. The chain couples TRBV6-6 to TRBJ2-7, with 11 positions matching TRBD1. Germline V lookup: CDR1 MNHNY, CDR2 SVGAGI (reference sequence). This CDR3 region has 16 residues.

The chain couples TRBV6-6 to TRBJ2-2, with 10 bases identical to TRBD1. After removal of 6 bases from V and 8 bases from J, the junction contained 15 bases not matched to a gene. Germline lookup yields CDR1 MNHNY and CDR2 SVGAGI (reference sequence). The CDR3 has 17 residues. The CDR3 region is CASSRLGTGVGKGELFF. The CDR3 DNA sequence: TGTGCCAGCAGCCGACTCGGGACAGGGGTAGGGAAGGGGGAGCTGTTTTTT.

The sample holds a few counts of this clonotype. The chain links TRBV7-9 to TRBJ2-7; D is perhaps TRBD1 or TRBD2 (6 bases each). Looked up from germline, CDR1 is SEHNR and CDR2 is FQNEAQ (reference sequence). Trimming removed 3 bases at V and 2 bases at J, with 11 bases between. This CDR3 has 14 residues. This chain's CDR3 is CASSFYGGPYEQYF. CDR3 nucleotide sequence: TGTGCCAGCAGCTTTTACGGGGGCCCCTACGAGCAGTACTTC. The full variable domain, completed using reference TRBV7-9 and TRBJ2-7, is DTGVSQNPRHKITKRGQNVTFRCDPISEHNRLYWYRQTLGQGPEFLTYFQNEAQLEKSRLLSDRFSAERPKGSFSTLEIQRTEQGDSAMYLCASSFYGGPYEQYFGPGTRLTVT.

About this clonotype itself: Compared with germline, one end of the junction differs, possibly owing to a read error. This chain uses TRBV15 with TRBJ1-5, with 8 bases matching TRBD1. The CDR3 runs 17 residues. CDR1 LNHNV and CDR2 YYDKDF come from the germline V gene (reference sequence). The CDR3 DNA follows: TGTGCCGCCAGCAGCTTGTTGACAGGGGCAGGCAATCAGCCCCAGCATTTT. This sequence encodes CAASSLLTGAGNQPQHF.

In its sample, this clonotype was seen many times. The chain uses TRBV6-5 and TRBJ1-2; 9 bases align to TRBD1. Germline CDR1 is MNHEY and CDR2 is SVGAGI. This CDR3 is built from 16 residues. The junction had 12 bases not matched to a gene; V was cut back by 6 bases and J by 4 bases. The chain's CDR3 is CASSSGTGISLYGYTF. The CDR3 nucleotides are TGTGCCAGCAGCTCCGGGACAGGGATCTCCCTCTATGGCTACACCTTC.

The rearrangement uses TRBV29-1 and TRBJ2-5; 10 bases are shared with TRBD2. This CDR3 region has 14 residues. Germline CDR1 is SQVTM and CDR2 is ANQGSEA. The V segment lost 3 bases and the J segment 5 bases; nucleotides outside the gene matches: 6. The CDR3 DNA reads as TGCAGCGTTGAGGGGCCGGGACTAGCGGAGACCCAGTACTTC. Translation gives CSVEGPGLAETQYF.

The chain is built from TRBV19 and TRBJ1-5; 11 bases are a match to TRBD2. TRBJ2-3 matches the DNA end more closely, so the J call is doubtful. The CDR3 loop spans 15 amino acids. The germline gives CDR1 LNHDA, CDR2 SQIVND (reference sequence). The CDR3 here is CASRRLAGHTDTQYF. The CDR3 DNA sequence: TGTGCCAGTAGGAGACTAGCGGGACACACAGATACGCAGTATTTT.

The table lists this clonotype with many counts. The chain couples TRBV7-2 to TRBJ1-3; tentative D call: TRBD1 (5 bases). The CDR3 is 16 amino acids. Germline lookup yields CDR1 SGHTA and CDR2 FQGNSA. The V gene lost 1 base and the J gene lost 2 bases, with 12 bases spanning the gap. CDR3 sequence reads: CASSLVSGDAGNTIYF. DNA for the CDR3: TGTGCCAGCAGCTTAGTTTCGGGGGATGCTGGAAACACCATATATTTT.

Note on this clonotype: One junction end disagrees with the germline gene, perhaps due to a read error. J is TRBJ2-2 and V is TRBV9, with a tentative D call TRBD1 (5 bases). The length of the CDR3 is 16 residues. Per the germline V gene, CDR1 is SGDLS and CDR2 is YYNGEE. Written as DNA, the CDR3 is TGTGCCAGCTCACCTTCAGGACACCAGAACACCGGGCAGCTGTTTTTT. Translating gives CASSPSGHQNTGQLFF.

This clonotype has just one count. The V gene is TRBV4-3, the J gene TRBJ1-1; weak D call: TRBD1 (6 bases). Trimming cost V 7 bases and J 3 bases, with 12 bases left between them. The CDR3 is 13 residues long. Germline CDR1 LGHNA, CDR2 YSLEER. Here the CDR3 reads CASTQGYDTEAFF. DNA of the CDR3: TGCGCCAGCACCCAGGGGTATGACACTGAAGCTTTCTTT.

This clonotype occurred a few times. The V gene is TRBV12-3 or TRBV12-4, the J gene TRBJ1-2, with TRBD1 as a possible D gene (5 bases). Trimming shortened V by 5 bases and J by 6 bases, and 16 bases separated the two germline ends. The CDR3 has 14 amino acids. CDR3 bases: TGTGCCAGCAGTCCCCGTGGGGGAGCGAATGGCTACACCTTC. It translates to CASSPRGGANGYTF.

This chain uses TRBV7-2 with TRBJ2-7; TRBD1 might be the D (6 bases). The J call may be in error: the DNA end matches TRBJ2-1 better. CDR3 length equals 14 residues. Germline assignment: CDR1 SGHTA and CDR2 FQGNSA. In DNA form, the CDR3 reads TGTGCCAGCAGCTCCACAGGGTCGGGGAATGAGCAGTTCTTC. Protein product: CASSSTGSGNEQFF.

This clonotype has more than one count but fewer than ten. CDR3 DNA sequence: TGTGCCAGCAGTTACTCAGGGGACGGACAGCCCCAGCATTTT. Translation gives CASSYSGDGQPQHF. The chain employs TRBV12-3 or TRBV12-4 and TRBJ1-6; maybe TRBD1 (6 bases). With the DNA end fitting TRBJ1-5 better, the J assignment may be wrong. The CDR3 loop spans 14 amino acids.

This clonotype was recorded many times. The chain carries TRBV9 and TRBJ1-2, with a possible D match to TRBD1 (5 bases). The V end was cut by 4 bases, the J end by 3 bases, with 16 bases between. Germline values: CDR1 SGDLS, CDR2 YYNGEE. This CDR3 region has 15 residues. CDR3 nucleotides: TGTGCCAGCAGCCCCCAAACAGGAGGGCACTATGGCTACACCTTC. As protein: CASSPQTGGHYGYTF.

This clonotype occurred many times. The chain recombines TRBV2 with TRBJ1-5; 8 bases line up with TRBD1. CDR3 length: 13 residues. Losses at the gene ends were 8 bases for V and 3 bases for J; bases not matched to a gene: 3. Germline-derived CDR1 and CDR2 are SNHLY and FYNNEI. The CDR3 DNA reads TGTGCCAGCGGGACAGGCCTCAATCAGCCCCAGCATTTT. Translation: CASGTGLNQPQHF.

The table lists this clonotype with many counts. This rearrangement joins TRBV7-2 to TRBJ1-1; D may be TRBD1 (5 bases). The CDR3 length is 15 residues. V gave up 5 bases and J gave up 4 bases, with 17 bases separating them. Looked up from germline, CDR1 is SGHTA and CDR2 is FQGNSA. CDR3 sequence: CASSPRGSPGTEAFF. The CDR3 DNA follows: TGTGCCAGCAGCCCCCGGGGCAGTCCGGGCACTGAAGCTTTCTTT.